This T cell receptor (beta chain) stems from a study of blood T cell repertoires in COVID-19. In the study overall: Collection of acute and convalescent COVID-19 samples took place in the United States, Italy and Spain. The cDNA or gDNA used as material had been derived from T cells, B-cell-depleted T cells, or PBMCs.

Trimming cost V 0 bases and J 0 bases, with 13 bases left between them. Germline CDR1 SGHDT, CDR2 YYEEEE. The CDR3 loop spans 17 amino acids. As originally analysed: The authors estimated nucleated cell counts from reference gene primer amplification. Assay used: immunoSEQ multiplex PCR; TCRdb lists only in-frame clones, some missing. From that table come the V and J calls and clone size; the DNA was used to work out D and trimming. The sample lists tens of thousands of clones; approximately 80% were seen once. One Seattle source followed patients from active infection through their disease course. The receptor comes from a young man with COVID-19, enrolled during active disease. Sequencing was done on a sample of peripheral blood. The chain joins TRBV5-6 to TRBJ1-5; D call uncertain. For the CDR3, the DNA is TGTGCCAGCAGCTTGGCCCGGGAGGAGTATAGCAATCAGCCCCAGCATTTT. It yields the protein CASSLAREEYSNQPQHF. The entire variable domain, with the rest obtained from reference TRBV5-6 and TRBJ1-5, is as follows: DAGVTQSPTHLIKTRGQQVTLRCSPKSGHDTVSWYQQALGQGPQFIFQYYEEEERQRGNFPDRFSGHQFPNYSSELNVNALLLGDSALYLCASSLAREEYSNQPQHFGDGTRLSIL.